The 31 T cell receptor beta chains listed next were all sequenced from one sample in a study of control samples from healthy donors and cancer patients (dated by TCRdb to about 2020). The protocol used for the library was the immunoSEQ multiplex PCR assay. TCRdb provides this immuneACCESS table in a form limited to in-frame rearrangements. Some clones are lacking; in checked studies, under half of them reflect an unresolved V gene, and why the rest are absent is not known. This sample has around 51,000 clones in its table, and about four fifths of those were observed once. Around a tenth of the sample is taken by the ten largest. Sequenced sample: blood. The receptors originated from a man aged 70 or older in good health.

V usage is TRBV2 and J usage is TRBJ2-2; 9 positions match TRBD1. Germline V gives CDR1 SNHLY, CDR2 FYNNEI. The ends lost 6 bases at V and 3 bases at J; junction bases unmatched: 2. The CDR3 consists of 14 residues. CDR3 bases: TGTGCCAGCAGCACAGGGGGCCACACCGGGGAGCTGTTTTTT. It yields the protein CASSTGGHTGELFF.

The J gene is TRBJ1-2, the V gene TRBV28; the match to TRBD1 covers 7 bases. The CDR3 sequence is 13 residues long. Looked up from germline, CDR1 is MDHEN and CDR2 is SYDVKM. The V and J ends lost 5 bases and 7 bases, in that order; junction bases with no gene match: 7. CDR3 nucleotide sequence: TGTGCCAGCAGTGGCTACGACAGGGTTGGCTACACCTTC. Translation: CASSGYDRVGYTF.

V usage is TRBV5-5 and J usage is TRBJ2-7; TRBD2 agrees at 12 bases. This CDR3 comprises 17 residues. With V trimmed by 0 bases and J by 7 bases, 11 bases remained unmatched. Germline V gene lookup returns CDR1 SGHKS and CDR2 YYEKEE (reference sequence). The CDR3 spells CASSLVVLLAGGLEQYF. Here the CDR3 DNA reads TGTGCCAGCAGCTTGGTAGTTCTCCTAGCGGGAGGGCTTGAGCAGTACTTC.

This clone was counted a few times. The rearrangement links TRBV9 to TRBJ2-5, with D possibly being TRBD2 (6 bases). The V and J ends lost 2 bases and 5 bases respectively, with 10 bases between them. Germline V gene sequence: CDR1 SGDLS, CDR2 YYNGEE. CDR3 length: 13 residues. The CDR3 nucleotides are TGTGCCAGCAGCGTGGGGGGTACGGAGACCCAGTACTTC. Amino acids: CASSVGGTETQYF.

The J gene is TRBJ1-2, the V gene TRBV28; D is perhaps TRBD1 (6 bases). Trimming removed 4 bases from V and 4 bases from J, with 19 bases in between. The germline V gene encodes CDR1 MDHEN and CDR2 SYDVKM. The CDR3 totals 16 residues. The CDR3 bases are TGTGCCAGCAGTTGGGTCGGCGGGGGCAAGTTCTATGGCTACACCTTC. Translation: CASSWVGGGKFYGYTF.

The chain couples TRBV6-1 to TRBJ1-5; D is ambiguous. Germline V CDR1 and CDR2: MNHNS, SASEGT. This CDR3 spans 10 amino acids. V lost 3 bases, J lost 7 bases, and 1 base lay in between. The CDR3 sequence: CASSEQPQHF. In nucleotides, the CDR3 is TGTGCCAGCAGTGAGCAGCCCCAGCATTTT.

This clone appeared a few times. Within the sample, other DNA sequences also encode this same CDR3. V is TRBV28 and J is TRBJ2-7, with 10 nucleotides matching TRBD1. CDR3 length: 14 amino acids. V dropped 4 bases and J dropped 5; count of bases not matched to a gene: 5. The germline CDR1 and CDR2 sequences are MDHEN and SYDVKM. For the CDR3, the DNA is TGTGCCAGCAGTTCACCCGGGACAGGGGACGAGCAGTACTTC. Encoded protein: CASSSPGTGDEQYF. Full variable domain (missing parts from reference TRBV28 and TRBJ2-7): DVKVTQSSRYLVKRTGEKVFLECVQDMDHENMFWYRQDPGLGLRLIYFSYDVKMKEKGDIPEGYSVSREKKERFSLILESASTNQTSMYLCASSSPGTGDEQYFGPGTRLTVT.

The rearrangement links TRBV11-2 to TRBJ1-1; 7 bases fit TRBD1. Germline assignment: CDR1 SGHAT and CDR2 FQNNGV. Losses at the gene ends were 7 bases for V and 4 bases for J; bases not matched to a gene: 12. This CDR3 is built from 15 residues. Here the CDR3 DNA reads TGTGCCAGCATCTACCAGGGGGGTTGGGGCACTGAAGCTTTCTTT. This encodes CASIYQGGWGTEAFF.

This chain joins TRBV18 and TRBJ1-3; D ambiguous. The CDR3 is made up of 15 amino acids. V was trimmed by 2 bases and J by 2 bases, leaving 10 bases between them. CDR1 is KGHSH, CDR2 LQKENI, per germline. The CDR3 DNA sequence: TGTGCCAGCTCACCAGGGGTAACTACTGGAAACACCATATATTTT. This translates into CASSPGVTTGNTIYF.

This clone qualifies as medium-sized. J is TRBJ1-4 and V is TRBV28, with 9 bases identical to TRBD1. The CDR3 contains 14 residues. V was pared by 10 bases and J by 7 bases, with 10 bases of the junction left unmatched. The germline V gene encodes CDR1 MDHEN and CDR2 SYDVKM. CDR3 region: CATLHGTGREKLFF. The CDR3 DNA reads as TGTGCCACACTCCACGGGACAGGGCGTGAAAAACTGTTTTTT.

V gene TRBV7-9 combines with J gene TRBJ2-3, with D possibly matching TRBD2 (8 bases). The germline V gene has CDR1 SEHNR and CDR2 FQNEAQ (reference sequence). V was trimmed by 10 bases and J by 6 bases, leaving 17 bases between them. This CDR3 region has 13 residues. CDR3 sequence reads: CATRTSRGDTQYF. CDR3 bases: TGTGCCACCCGGACTAGCAGGGGGGATACGCAGTATTTT.

There are a few counts of this clone. This chain uses TRBV6-5 with TRBJ1-5; D is unresolved. Per germline, CDR1 MNHEY and CDR2 SVGAGI. The V gene lost 5 bases and the J gene lost 3 bases, with 14 bases spanning the gap. The CDR3 is 15 amino acids. The CDR3 reads CASSPFWASNQPQHF. The CDR3 nucleotides are TGTGCCAGCAGTCCCTTTTGGGCTTCCAATCAGCCCCAGCATTTT.

The V and J genes are TRBV28 and TRBJ1-1, with 9 bases identical to TRBD1. This CDR3 is built from 14 residues. J lost 8 bases, V lost 6 bases, and 10 bases had no gene match. Per germline, CDR1 MDHEN and CDR2 SYDVKM. Here the CDR3 DNA reads TGTGCCAGCAGCCGCCCTCAGGGACAGGGAGAAGCTTTCTTT. This encodes CASSRPQGQGEAFF.

The chain combines TRBV6-5 with TRBJ2-2, with 8 positions matching TRBD2. The CDR3 length is 15 residues. Germline V lookup: CDR1 MNHEY, CDR2 SVGAGI. The junction had 4 bases not matched to a gene; V was cut back by 6 bases and J by 1 base. The CDR3 DNA reads as TGTGCCAGCAGAGGGGCGGGAGGGAACACCGGGGAGCTGTTTTTT. Translation gives CASRGAGGNTGELFF.

The J gene is TRBJ2-3, the V gene TRBV5-1; D remains ambiguous. Trimming took 1 base from V and 6 from J, leaving 24 bases between them. The germline gives CDR1 SGHRS, CDR2 YFSETQ. This CDR3 comprises 18 residues. The DNA of the CDR3 is TGCGCCAGCAGCTTGCGGAGTGGGGTACGCGGTGTGCGGGATACGCAGTATTTT. Amino acid sequence: CASSLRSGVRGVRDTQYF.

The chain combines TRBV12-3 or TRBV12-4 with TRBJ1-4, with TRBD1 matching 8 bases. The V gene end was trimmed by 5 bases and the J gene end by 6 bases; junction bases not matched to a gene: 2. The CDR3 is 13 residues long. The CDR3: CASSDRGYEKLFF. The CDR3 DNA is TGTGCCAGCAGTGACAGGGGATATGAAAAACTGTTTTTT.

This chain uses TRBV3-1 (or the pseudogene TRBV3-2) with TRBJ1-4; D is unclear. The V and J ends lost 4 bases and 4 bases respectively, with 13 bases between them. Germline V lookup: CDR1 LGHDT, CDR2 YNNKEL (reference sequence). This CDR3 comprises 15 residues. In DNA, the CDR3 is TGTGCCAGCAGCCCTTCGGGTATGGATAATGAAAAACTGTTTTTT. Protein product: CASSPSGMDNEKLFF.

The genes are TRBV14 and TRBJ2-7; 10 nucleotides line up with TRBD1. V lost 3 bases and J lost 5; bases outside the gene matches: 1. This CDR3 is built from 13 residues. Germline-derived CDR1 and CDR2 are SGHDN and FVKESK. This chain's CDR3 is CASSQGTGDEQYF. CDR3 coding DNA: TGTGCCAGCAGCCAGGGGACAGGGGACGAGCAGTACTTC.

This clone was seen only once. The chain has TRBV11-3 and TRBJ1-1; D remains ambiguous. Germline V gene lookup returns CDR1 SGHNT and CDR2 YENEEA. This CDR3 contains 15 residues. Trimming took off 2 bases at V and 1 base at J, with 11 bases between the two ends. The CDR3 sequence: CASSLFPPPNTEAFF. CDR3 coding DNA: TGTGCCAGCAGCTTATTCCCCCCACCGAACACTGAAGCTTTCTTT.

The chain couples TRBV15 to TRBJ1-4, with D hard to call. Deletions cut 7 bases from V and 1 base from J, with 10 bases between. The CDR3 runs 14 residues. Germline values: CDR1 LNHNV, CDR2 YYDKDF (reference sequence). The CDR3 is CATTSGGTNEKLFF. The CDR3 bases are TGTGCCACCACCTCCGGAGGAACTAATGAAAAACTGTTTTTT.

V usage is TRBV11-2 and J usage is TRBJ2-1; no reliable D call. CDR1 SGHAT and CDR2 FQNNGV come from the germline V gene. Trimming took off 2 bases at V and 10 bases at J, with 6 bases between the two ends. The CDR3 is 11 residues long. DNA of the CDR3: TGTGCCAGCAGCTTATTGGAGGAGCAGTTCTTC. Translated, it gives CASSLLEEQFF.

CDR3 sequence (DNA): TGTGCCTGGAAAGGGGGCACCTACGAGCAGTACTTC. Amino acids: CAWKGGTYEQYF. The rearrangement uses TRBV30 and TRBJ2-7; TRBD1 agrees at 7 bases. Unmatched junction bases numbered 2, after V lost 4 bases and J lost 2 bases. This CDR3 contains 12 residues. Per germline, CDR1 GTSNPN and CDR2 SVGIG (reference sequence).

The chain couples TRBV19 to TRBJ1-4, with TRBD1 matching 7 bases. J was trimmed by 13 bases and V by 5 bases; bases with no gene match: 16. The germline V gene has CDR1 LNHDA and CDR2 SQIVND (reference sequence). The CDR3 extends over 15 amino acids. The CDR3 loop is CASSPWDSPGVRLFF. The CDR3 nucleotides read TGTGCCAGTAGTCCCTGGGACAGCCCGGGAGTAAGACTGTTTTTT.

The rearrangement uses TRBV5-1 and TRBJ2-7, with TRBD1 matching over 7 bases. Germline-derived CDR1 and CDR2 are SGHRS and YFSETQ. V lost 4 bases, J lost 4 bases, and 8 bases stayed unmatched. The CDR3 is 14 amino acids. CDR3 coding DNA: TGCGCCAGCAGCACCGACAGGGTAGGATACGAGCAGTACTTC. This gives the protein CASSTDRVGYEQYF.

The rearrangement links TRBV6-2 or TRBV6-3 to TRBJ1-2, with D unresolved. In germline, CDR1 is MNHEY, CDR2 SVGEGT. Trimming removed 6 bases from V and 7 bases from J, with 15 bases in between. The CDR3 length is 13 residues. This chain's CDR3 is CASSPTDYFGYTF. CDR3 DNA: TGTGCCAGCAGCCCGACGGATTATTTTGGCTACACCTTC.

This clone qualifies as medium-sized. The V gene is TRBV2, the J gene TRBJ2-1; D is undetermined. CDR1 is SNHLY and CDR2 is FYNNEI in the germline V gene. The CDR3 contains 11 residues. The ends were cut back, 4 bases at V and 4 bases at J, with 2 bases in the middle. The CDR3 sequence is CASSGYNEQFF. The CDR3 nucleotides are TGTGCCAGCAGTGGGTACAATGAGCAGTTCTTC.

The chain employs TRBV4-1 and TRBJ2-3; a possible D gene is TRBD1 (6 bases). Trimming removed 1 base from V and 7 bases from J, with 12 bases in between. Germline CDR1 reads MGHRA; CDR2 reads YSYEKL. The CDR3 totals 14 residues. The DNA of the CDR3 is TGCGCCAGCAGCCAAGTTGGGGGCAGGAATACGCAGTATTTT. Translating it yields CASSQVGGRNTQYF.

The gene calls are TRBV5-6 and TRBJ1-1; D unclear. The length of the CDR3 is 13 residues. V was cut by 0 bases and J by 6 bases, with 9 bases left in between. Germline loops: CDR1 SGHDT, CDR2 YYEEEE. CDR3: CASSLGTVPEAFF. The CDR3 DNA follows: TGTGCCAGCAGCTTGGGGACGGTACCTGAAGCTTTCTTT.

The chain carries TRBV12-3 or TRBV12-4 and TRBJ1-2, with D unresolved. With 5 bases removed from V and 2 bases from J, the gap between germline ends came to 9 bases. CDR3 length: 13 residues. The CDR3 coding sequence is TGTGCCAGCAGTCAGACCGAGAACTATGGCTACACCTTC. Translation gives CASSQTENYGYTF.

This sequence joins TRBV15 and TRBJ2-2; TRBD2 matches 11 bases. J gave up 1 base and V 5 bases, and 9 bases lay outside the gene matches. The CDR3 contains 18 residues. CDR1 and CDR2 (germline): LNHNV, YYDKDF (reference sequence). CDR3 DNA sequence: TGTGCCACCAGCCCGAGTGACGGGACTAGCGGGAACACCGGGGAGCTGTTTTTT. Amino acid sequence: CATSPSDGTSGNTGELFF.

This chain links TRBV5-5 with TRBJ2-7; TRBD2 matches 7 bases. J was trimmed by 3 bases and V by 3 bases; bases with no gene match: 9. CDR1 and CDR2 (germline): SGHKS, YYEKEE (reference sequence). The CDR3 has 15 amino acids. The CDR3 protein is CASSSALADYYEQYF. DNA for the CDR3: TGTGCCAGCAGCTCCGCCCTAGCGGACTACTACGAGCAGTACTTC.